This entry lists 18 T cell receptor beta chains sequenced from one sample in a study of CD8 T cells in ankylosing spondylitis. MiXCR was run by TCRdb on the 5' RACE reads, yielding one entry per CDR3 protein. Here the sample spans about 160,000 distinct CDR3 sequences, roughly 18% being singletons. The sequenced material came from blood, either unsorted or a sorted T cell fraction (not recorded which). These receptor sequences come from a male donor with ankylosing spondylitis or in good health (not recorded which).

A few counts support this clonotype. V gene TRBV28 combines with J gene TRBJ1-4; perhaps TRBD1 as D (5 bases). The V gene's germline CDR1 is MDHEN and CDR2 SYDVKM. CDR3 length equals 12 residues. The CDR3 spells CAIDEGHEKLFF. The CDR3 region has the DNA TGTGCTATCGATGAGGGGCATGAAAAACTGTTTTTT.

This clonotype was picked up a small number of times. The rearrangement uses TRBV11-2 and TRBJ1-4; D unclear. V was trimmed by 2 bases and J by 0 bases, leaving 16 bases between them. Germline CDR1 SGHAT, CDR2 FQNNGV. This CDR3 is built from 18 residues. CDR3 loop: CASSLKGGLRATNEKLFF. DNA for the CDR3: TGTGCCAGCAGCTTAAAGGGAGGGCTGAGGGCAACTAATGAAAAACTGTTTTTT.

The chain links TRBV5-1 to TRBJ1-3; 9 nucleotides match TRBD1. The CDR3 loop spans 18 amino acids. J lost 3 bases, V lost 1 base, and 11 bases had no gene match. Germline CDR1 and CDR2: SGHRS and YFSETQ. The CDR3 nucleotides read TGCGCCAGCAGCTTGCGGGACAGGGACTGGACTCTTGGAAACACCATATATTTT. Translating gives CASSLRDRDWTLGNTIYF.

Only a few counts were recorded for this clonotype. The chain couples TRBV6-4 to TRBJ2-3, with 12 positions matching TRBD2. CDR1 and CDR2 (germline): MRHNA, SNTAGT. This CDR3 comprises 15 residues. Trimming cost V 4 bases and J 6 bases; bases outside gene matches: 5. This chain's CDR3 is CASSGLAGEGDTQYF. CDR3 sequence (DNA): TGTGCCAGCAGTGGACTAGCGGGAGAGGGGGATACGCAGTATTTT.

The chain uses TRBV20-1 and TRBJ1-5; D is unresolved. V was cut by 4 bases and J by 2 bases, with 3 bases left in between. Germline values: CDR1 DFQATT, CDR2 SNEGSKA (reference sequence). The CDR3 is 11 residues long. CDR3 residues: CSATGNQPQHF. The DNA for the CDR3 is TGCAGTGCTACAGGCAATCAGCCCCAGCATTTT.

This clonotype was detected ten times or more. This chain connects TRBV28 to TRBJ1-5; TRBD1 is a possible D gene (6 bases). The germline CDR1 and CDR2 sequences are MDHEN and SYDVKM. V was cut by 6 bases and J by 4 bases, with 10 bases left in between. The CDR3 consists of 13 residues. The CDR3 loop reads CASSGQLNQPQHF. The CDR3 DNA sequence: TGTGCCAGCAGCGGACAGCTGAATCAGCCCCAGCATTTT.

In this sample, this clonotype turned up many times. V gene TRBV20-1 combines with J gene TRBJ1-5, with 7 bases lining up with TRBD1. The CDR3 is 14 amino acids. Per the germline V gene, CDR1 is DFQATT and CDR2 is SNEGSKA (reference sequence). With 7 bases clipped from V and 4 bases from J, the junction kept 10 bases outside the gene matches. The CDR3 region is CSVQDRVLNQPQHF. Written as DNA, the CDR3 is TGCAGTGTCCAAGACAGGGTGTTAAATCAGCCCCAGCATTTT.

The chain links TRBV28 to TRBJ1-1; 7 nucleotides match TRBD1. From germline, CDR1 is MDHEN and CDR2 SYDVKM. The ends lost 1 base at V and 11 bases at J; junction bases unmatched: 13. This CDR3 is built from 15 residues. In nucleotides, the CDR3 is TGTGCCAGCAGTTTATCGGTAGGGCAGGGGGAAAATGCTTTCTTT. Its protein is CASSLSVGQGENAFF.

The chain carries TRBV29-1 and TRBJ2-5; 8 bases are shared with TRBD2. V shed 7 bases and J 1 base; nucleotides not matched to a gene: 17. CDR1 is SQVTM and CDR2 is ANQGSEA in the germline V gene. CDR3 length equals 17 residues. The CDR3 loop is CSELLADDAGTQETQYF. The CDR3 nucleotides are TGCAGCGAGCTACTAGCGGACGATGCAGGTACCCAAGAGACCCAGTACTTC. The full variable domain, in which reference TRBV29-1 and TRBJ2-5 provide the parts outside the CDR3, is SAVISQKPSRDICQRGTSLTIQCQVDSQVTMMFWYRQQPGQSLTLIATANQGSEATYESGFVIDKFPISRPNLTFSTLTVSNMSPEDSSIYLCSELLADDAGTQETQYFGPGTRLLVL.

This clonotype was seen only a few times. This rearrangement joins TRBV28 to TRBJ2-3, with 9 bases matching TRBD2. There are 20 residues in the CDR3. V shed 3 bases, J shed 0 bases, and the junction held 16 bases outside the gene matches. Germline V CDR1 and CDR2: MDHEN, SYDVKM. CDR3 residues: CASSLPAGGPRGFSTDTQYF. CDR3 DNA: TGTGCCAGCAGTTTGCCCGCGGGAGGGCCACGAGGCTTCAGCACAGATACGCAGTATTTT.

This clonotype was picked up a small number of times. This chain uses TRBV5-6 with TRBJ2-1, with D possibly TRBD1 on 6 matching bases. V was cut by 1 base and J by 8 bases, with 13 bases left in between. The CDR3 runs 14 residues. Per germline, CDR1 SGHDT and CDR2 YYEEEE. The CDR3 region has the DNA TGTGCCAGCAGCTTGACAGGGAACAGGCATGAGCAGTTCTTC. Translation: CASSLTGNRHEQFF.

The V and J genes are TRBV20-1 and TRBJ2-7; D not resolved. This CDR3 has 11 amino acids. V gave up 2 bases and J gave up 7 bases, with 9 bases separating them. Germline V CDR1 and CDR2: DFQATT, SNEGSKA (reference sequence). The CDR3 region is CSARLLNEQYF. Here the CDR3 DNA reads TGCAGTGCTAGACTCTTAAATGAGCAGTACTTC.

This sequence joins TRBV14 and TRBJ2-3; D unclear. Germline CDR1 is SGHDN and CDR2 is FVKESK. This CDR3 spans 15 amino acids. Trimming took 0 bases from V and 2 from J, leaving 9 bases between them. The CDR3 loop reads CASSQELASTDTQYF. CDR3 DNA sequence: TGTGCCAGCAGCCAAGAACTGGCGTCCACAGATACGCAGTATTTT.

The gene calls are TRBV28 and TRBJ1-1; D not resolved. The CDR3 is 17 residues long. Between the trimmed V and J ends, which lost 5 bases and 0 bases, there was a span of 19 bases. CDR1 and CDR2 (germline): MDHEN, SYDVKM. The CDR3 DNA follows: TGTGCCAGCAGTCCGAGGGTATCGAAGACCCTGAACACTGAAGCTTTCTTT. Its translation is CASSPRVSKTLNTEAFF.

This clonotype came up many times. The CDR3 is CASSQPTGRTYGYTF. In nucleotides, the CDR3 is TGTGCCAGCAGCCAGCCGACAGGGCGGACCTATGGCTACACCTTC. The rearrangement uses TRBV3-1 and TRBJ1-2, with 7 positions matching TRBD1. Germline V lookup: CDR1 LGHDT, CDR2 YNNKEL (reference sequence). The junction had 8 bases not matched to a gene; V was cut back by 3 bases and J by 4 bases. The CDR3 has 15 residues.

At least ten counts were recorded for this clonotype. In nucleotides, the CDR3 is TGTGCCATCAGTCCGGGACTACCGAACACCGGGGAGCTGTTTTTT. Translating it yields CAISPGLPNTGELFF. The rearrangement joins TRBV10-3 to TRBJ2-2; 7 bases fit TRBD2. Germline CDR1 ENHRY, CDR2 SYGVKD. CDR3 length equals 15 residues. J lost 0 bases, V lost 5 bases, and 3 bases had no gene match.

In this sample, this clonotype turned up a few times. The chain uses TRBV29-1 and TRBJ1-4; TRBD1 is a possible D gene (6 bases). Trimming removed 6 bases at V and 3 bases at J, with 11 bases between. This CDR3 has 13 amino acids. CDR1 is SQVTM and CDR2 is ANQGSEA in the germline V gene. CDR3 nucleotide sequence: TGCAGCGTGCGGACAGCGGCTAATGAAAAACTGTTTTTT. This translates into CSVRTAANEKLFF.

The rearrangement uses TRBV19 and TRBJ2-1, with D perhaps TRBD2 (5 bases). V lost 3 bases and J lost 7, with 16 bases in between. CDR1 and CDR2 (germline): LNHDA, SQIVND (reference sequence). The CDR3 loop spans 15 amino acids. The CDR3 here is CASSISAGRWNEQFF. The DNA for the CDR3 is TGTGCCAGTAGTATCAGTGCGGGCCGGTGGAATGAGCAGTTCTTC.